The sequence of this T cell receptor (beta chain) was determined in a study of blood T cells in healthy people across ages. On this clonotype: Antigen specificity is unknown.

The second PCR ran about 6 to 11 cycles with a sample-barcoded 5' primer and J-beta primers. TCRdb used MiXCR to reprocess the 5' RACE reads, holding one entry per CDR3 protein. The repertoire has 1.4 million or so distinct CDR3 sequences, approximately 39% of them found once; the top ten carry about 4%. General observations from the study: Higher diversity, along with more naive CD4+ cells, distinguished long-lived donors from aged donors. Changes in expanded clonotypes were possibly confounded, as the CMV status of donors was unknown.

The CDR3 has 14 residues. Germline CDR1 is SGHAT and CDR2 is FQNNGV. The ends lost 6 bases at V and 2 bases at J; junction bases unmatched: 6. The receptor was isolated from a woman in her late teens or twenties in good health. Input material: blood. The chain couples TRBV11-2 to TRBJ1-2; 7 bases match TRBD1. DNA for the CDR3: TGTGCCAGCAGTGTAGTACAGGGGAACTATGGCTACACCTTC. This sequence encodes CASSVVQGNYGYTF.